A selection of T cell receptor beta chains follows, all from one sample in a study of T cell repertoires in cytomegalovirus infection. From the reads, TCRdb called clonotypes with MiXCR, one entry per CDR3 protein. This table has around 280,000 distinct CDR3 sequences, around 10% appearing once. Sequencing input: PBMCs. Receptors were obtained from a human donor in good health (CMV status not recorded). Some clones in this sample may be carry-over from other donors' samples. Each CDR3 is given with its conserved first and last residue. The order of the fields is V gene, D gene, J gene, clone size, CDR3 DNA, CDR3 protein. A D gene is named only where the DNA matches it firmly. For some rows the clone size is stated as once, few or many, or as a class when expanded; others skip it.

TRBV4-1	.	TRBJ1-1	many	TGCGCCAGCAGCCGCGGAGGGGACACTGAAGCTTTCTTT	CASSRGGDTEAFF
TRBV6-2/TRBV6-3	TRBD1	TRBJ1-1	many	TGTGCCAGCAGGCCGGTGGGACAGGGCCAAGCTTTCTTT	CASRPVGQGQAFF
TRBV18	TRBD1	TRBJ2-2	many	TGTGCCAGCTCACCCGGACAGGGAGGCACGGGCACCGGGGAGCTGTTTTTT	CASSPGQGGTGTGELFF
TRBV6-6	.	TRBJ2-1	.	TGTGCCAGCAGCTCCCCGCCCCGATTCGCCGATGAGCAGTTCTTC	CASSSPPRFADEQFF
TRBV7-6	.	TRBJ2-4	many	TGTGCCAGCAGCCGACGGGACGCCAAAAACATTCAGTACTTC	CASSRRDAKNIQYF
TRBV19	TRBD1	TRBJ2-1	many	TGTGCCAGCCGGGACAGGGGTATCAATGAGCAGTTCTTC	CASRDRGINEQFF
TRBV7-2	.	TRBJ1-1	many	TGTGCCAGCAGCGTAACAGGGTACAAGAACACTGAAGCTTTCTTT	CASSVTGYKNTEAFF
TRBV2	.	TRBJ2-2	many	TGTGCCAGCTCCAATGGCAGGGCGAACACCGGGGAGCTGTTTTTT	CASSNGRANTGELFF
TRBV2	TRBD2	TRBJ2-2	.	TGTGCCAGCAGTGGAGGACTAGCGGGGGACGGGGAGCTGTTTTTT	CASSGGLAGDGELFF
TRBV4-3	.	TRBJ1-1	many	TGCGCCAGCAGCCAAGGACTAAGGGGCGCGGGGACTGAAGCTTTCTTT	CASSQGLRGAGTEAFF
TRBV28	.	TRBJ2-1	.	TGTGCCAGCAGTGATTATACAGGGTACAATGAGCAGTTCTTC	CASSDYTGYNEQFF
TRBV29-1	.	TRBJ1-2	many	TGCAGCGTTGAATACGGACAGTCTTTTCAGGGCTACACCTTC	CSVEYGQSFQGYTF
TRBV10-3	.	TRBJ2-2	many	TGTGCCATCCGGGTAGGAGTGCGCACCGGGGAGCTGTTTTTT	CAIRVGVRTGELFF
TRBV15	.	TRBJ1-1	many	TGTGCCACCAGCAGAATTGGGGAAGTTCAAGCTTTCTTT	CATSRIGEVQAFF
TRBV7-9	TRBD2	TRBJ2-5	many	TGTGCCAGCAGCTGGGGACTAAAAGAGACCCAGTACTTC	CASSWGLKETQYF
TRBV7-6	TRBD1	TRBJ1-2	many	TGTGCCAGCAGCCTCAGGACAGGGGCGGGCTATGGCTACACCTTC	CASSLRTGAGYGYTF
TRBV6-2/TRBV6-3	.	TRBJ2-1	many	TGTGCCAGCAGTCGCTACGGGGAGACAGGTCCGAATCACAATGAGCAGTTCTTC	CASSRYGETGPNHNEQFF
TRBV6-2/TRBV6-3	.	TRBJ1-1	many	TGTGCCAGCAGTTACTCCACGGGTGAAGCTTTCTTT	CASSYSTGEAFF
TRBV6-2/TRBV6-3	.	TRBJ2-5	.	TGTGCCAGCAGATCCAGGGTAGAGACCCAGTACTTC	CASRSRVETQYF
TRBV7-9	.	TRBJ2-5	many	TGTGCCACCTCCCACCCGACAAGGCGGGAGACCCAGTACTTC	CATSHPTRRETQYF
TRBV12-3/TRBV12-4	TRBD1	TRBJ2-2	many	TGTGCCAGCAGTGGGACAGCGAACACCGGGGAGCTGTTTTTT	CASSGTANTGELFF
TRBV2	TRBD1	TRBJ2-3	.	TGTGCCAGCAACGGACAGGTCTCCACAGATACGCAGTATTTT	CASNGQVSTDTQYF
TRBV12-3/TRBV12-4	.	TRBJ2-5	many	TGTGCCAGCAGTTTATGGGGTGAAGAGACCCAGTACTTC	CASSLWGEETQYF
TRBV20-1	.	TRBJ1-5	.	TGCAGTGCTAGAGGAGGACAGAATAGCAATCAGCCCCAGCATTTT	CSARGGQNSNQPQHF
TRBV3-1	.	TRBJ1-1	.	TGTGCCAGCAGCTTAGACTCGACACCCGTGGCTTTCTTT	CASSLDSTPVAFF